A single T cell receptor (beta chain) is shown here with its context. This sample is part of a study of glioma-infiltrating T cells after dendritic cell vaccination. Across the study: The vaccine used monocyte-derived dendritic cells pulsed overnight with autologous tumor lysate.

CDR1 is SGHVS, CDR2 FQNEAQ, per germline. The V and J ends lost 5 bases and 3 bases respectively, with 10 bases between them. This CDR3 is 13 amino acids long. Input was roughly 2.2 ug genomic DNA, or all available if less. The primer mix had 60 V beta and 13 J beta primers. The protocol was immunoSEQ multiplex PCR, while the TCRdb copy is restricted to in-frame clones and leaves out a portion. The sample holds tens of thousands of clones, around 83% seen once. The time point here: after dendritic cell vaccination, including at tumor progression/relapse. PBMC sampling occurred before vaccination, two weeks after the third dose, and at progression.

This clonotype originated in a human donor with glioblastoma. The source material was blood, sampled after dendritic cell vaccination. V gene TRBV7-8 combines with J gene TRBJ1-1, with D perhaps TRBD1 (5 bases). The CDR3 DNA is TGTGCCAGCAGCCGGGGGAGACACACTGAAGCTTTCTTT. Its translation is CASSRGRHTEAFF.